This TCR beta chain is from a study of T cells expressing NK-cell markers. TCRdb re-called the 5' RACE reads and gives one entry per CDR3 protein, without DNA. The sample data list 500,000 or so distinct CDR3 sequences. Germline V lookup: CDR1 SGHKS, CDR2 YYEKEE (reference sequence). This CDR3 contains 13 residues. V is TRBV5-5 and J is TRBJ2-1. The receptor was derived from a man younger than 30 in good health. Sample: blood T cells: a sorted CD56 or NKG2C T cell subset, CD4+ or CD8+ T cells, or bulk PBMC T cells (not recorded which). This CDR3 is CASSSESYNEQFF.